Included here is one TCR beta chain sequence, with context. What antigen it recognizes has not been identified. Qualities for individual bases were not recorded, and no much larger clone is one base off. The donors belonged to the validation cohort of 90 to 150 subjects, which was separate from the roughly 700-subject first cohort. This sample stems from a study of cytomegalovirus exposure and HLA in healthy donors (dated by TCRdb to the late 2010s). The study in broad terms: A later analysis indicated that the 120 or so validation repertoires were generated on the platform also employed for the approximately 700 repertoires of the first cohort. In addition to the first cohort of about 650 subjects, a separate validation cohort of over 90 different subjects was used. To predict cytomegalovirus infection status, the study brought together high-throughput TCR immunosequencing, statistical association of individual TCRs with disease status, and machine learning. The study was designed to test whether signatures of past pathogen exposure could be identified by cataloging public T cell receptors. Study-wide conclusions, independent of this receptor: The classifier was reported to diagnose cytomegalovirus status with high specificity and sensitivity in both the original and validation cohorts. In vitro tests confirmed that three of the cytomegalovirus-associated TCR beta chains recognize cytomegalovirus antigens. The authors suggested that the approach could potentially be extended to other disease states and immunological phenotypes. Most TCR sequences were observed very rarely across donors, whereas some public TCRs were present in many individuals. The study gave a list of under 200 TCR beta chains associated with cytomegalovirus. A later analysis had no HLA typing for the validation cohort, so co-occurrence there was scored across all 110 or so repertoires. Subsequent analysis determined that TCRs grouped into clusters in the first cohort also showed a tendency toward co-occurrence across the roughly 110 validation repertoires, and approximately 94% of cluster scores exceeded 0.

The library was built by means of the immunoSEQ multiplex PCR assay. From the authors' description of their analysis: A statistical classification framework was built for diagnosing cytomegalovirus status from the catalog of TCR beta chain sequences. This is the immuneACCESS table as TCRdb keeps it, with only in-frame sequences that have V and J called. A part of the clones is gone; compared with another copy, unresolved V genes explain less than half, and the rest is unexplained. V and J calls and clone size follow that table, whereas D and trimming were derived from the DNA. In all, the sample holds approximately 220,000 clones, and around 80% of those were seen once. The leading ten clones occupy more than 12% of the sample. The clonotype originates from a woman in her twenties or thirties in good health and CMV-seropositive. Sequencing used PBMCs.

The nucleotide sequence reads as follows: TGTGCTAGTGGTTTCACCTCGAGCAATCAGCCCCAGCATTTT. Protein translation: CASGFTSSNQPQHF. The sequence links TRBV12-5 to TRBJ1-5; the D gene is unclear. The CDR3 spans 14 residues, from the cysteine through the phenylalanine. The sequence is cut down to CDR3 DNA, 42 bases in frame from base 1. Taken from the germline V gene, the CDR1 and CDR2 loops are LGHNT and FRNRAP. V lost 3 bases and J lost 1 base; the stretch between them is 7 bases long.